This is a list of T cell receptor beta chains from one sample in a study of control samples from healthy donors and cancer patients. Produced via immunoSEQ multiplex PCR; TCRdb's table is partial and in-frame only. The sample lists some 150,000 clones, 93% occurring once. The sequenced sample consisted of blood. The source of these receptors is a woman aged 60-75 years in good health. CDR3s include the opening cysteine and the closing phenylalanine or tryptophan. Fields, in order: V gene, clone size, J gene, D gene, CDR3 DNA, CDR3 protein. The D gene is left open where the match is weak. Clone size, where shown, is once, few, many, or a class for clones that have expanded.

>TRBV10-3|NA|TRBJ1-2|NA
TGTGCCATCAGTGCCGACAGGAACTATGGCTACACCTTC
CAISADRNYGYTF
>TRBV10-3|NA|TRBJ1-3|NA
TGTGCCATCAGGGACAGCTCTGGAAACACCATATATTTT
CAIRDSSGNTIYF
>TRBV4-1|NA|TRBJ1-2|NA
TGCGCCAGCAGCCAAGATGCCCTGACAGTACTTAACTATGGCTACACCTTC
CASSQDALTVLNYGYTF
>TRBV14|NA|TRBJ2-1|TRBD2
TGTGCCAGCAGCCAAGGAGGGCAGCGGGGGCGCGATGAGCAGTTCTTC
CASSQGGQRGRDEQFF
>TRBV6-2/TRBV6-3|NA|TRBJ2-7|NA
TGTGCCAGCAGTTCGCGTACTTACGAGCAGTACTTC
CASSSRTYEQYF
>TRBV4-1|NA|TRBJ2-1|TRBD2
TGCGCCAGCAGCCCTCTAGCGGGGTCATACAATGAGCAGTTCTTC
CASSPLAGSYNEQFF
>TRBV19|NA|TRBJ1-4|TRBD1
TGTGCCAGTGCACCGGGACAGATTTCAACTAATGAAAAACTGTTTTTT
CASAPGQISTNEKLFF
>TRBV7-7|few|TRBJ2-2|TRBD2
TGTGCTAGCAGCTTGTCCGGGACTAGCTTGACCGGGGAGCTGTTTTTT
CASSLSGTSLTGELFF
>TRBV6-2/TRBV6-3|NA|TRBJ2-1|TRBD2
TGTGCCAGCAGTCCCGCCGGGACTAGGATCTACAATGAGCAGTTCTTC
CASSPAGTRIYNEQFF
>TRBV7-9|NA|TRBJ1-1|NA
TGTGCCAGCAGCTTAGTTCAGAACACTGAAGCTTTCTTT
CASSLVQNTEAFF
>TRBV11-2|NA|TRBJ2-3|NA
TGTGCCAGCAGCCCGTGGACTTCCAGCACAGATACGCAGTATTTT
CASSPWTSSTDTQYF
>TRBV14|NA|TRBJ2-1|NA
TGTGCCAGCAGCCAAGGGCTACCCCCAGACAATGAGCAGTTCTTC
CASSQGLPPDNEQFF
>TRBV18|NA|TRBJ1-4|NA
TGTGCCAGCTCACCACGTCCAGGCCTTAATGAAAAACTGTTTTTT
CASSPRPGLNEKLFF
>TRBV19|NA|TRBJ1-2|NA
TGTGCCAGTAGTCGTCCGGGACAACACATTAAGAACTATGGCTACACCTTC
CASSRPGQHIKNYGYTF
>TRBV4-3|NA|TRBJ2-5|TRBD2
TGCGCCAGCAGCCAAAACCCGGGACTAGCGGGGGGTGAAGAGACCCAGTACTTC
CASSQNPGLAGGEETQYF
>TRBV10-3|NA|TRBJ1-5|TRBD1
TGTGCCATCAGTACTACTTCCGGGACAGGGTCCGATCAGCCCCAGCATTTT
CAISTTSGTGSDQPQHF
>TRBV7-9|NA|TRBJ1-5|NA
TGTGCCAGCAGCTTAGTTCGGGGTCCATATAGCAATCAGCCCCAGCATTTT
CASSLVRGPYSNQPQHF
>TRBV2|NA|TRBJ2-1|NA
TGTGCCAGCAGTGAAAAGGGCTATAATGAGCAGTTCTTC
CASSEKGYNEQFF
>TRBV5-5|NA|TRBJ1-2|TRBD1
TGTGCCAGCAGCTTGGCGCAGGGGGAAATCCAACTCTTCTATGGCTACACCTTC
CASSLAQGEIQLFYGYTF
>TRBV5-1|NA|TRBJ1-1|TRBD1
TGCGCCAGCAGCTCGACAGGGGTGGCCACTGAAGCTTTCTTT
CASSSTGVATEAFF
>TRBV24-1|NA|TRBJ2-4|NA
TGTGCCGCCCTCCCGGGGCAAAACATTCAGTACTTC
CAALPGQNIQYF
>TRBV5-4|NA|TRBJ1-1|TRBD1
TGTGCCAGCAGCAGGGGACAGGAGAACACTGAAGCTTTCTTT
CASSRGQENTEAFF
>TRBV5-1|NA|TRBJ1-1|TRBD1
TGCGCCAGCAGCGAATCAGGGGGCGGAAAGTACACTGAAGCTTTCTTT
CASSESGGGKYTEAFF
>TRBV24-1|NA|TRBJ2-5|NA
TGTGCCACCAGTGACCCACACAGGGTGGAGACCCAGTACTTC
CATSDPHRVETQYF
>TRBV5-4|NA|TRBJ1-1|NA
TGTGCCAGCAGCTTGTCACAGGGAGGTGAAGCTTTCTTT
CASSLSQGGEAFF
>TRBV19|NA|TRBJ2-1|NA
TGTGCCAGTAGTACGACCCGGGGTGAGCAGTTCTTC
CASSTTRGEQFF
>TRBV5-6|NA|TRBJ2-5|TRBD1
TGTGCCAGCAGCTTGAACAGGGGCGGGCAAGAGACCCAGTACTTC
CASSLNRGGQETQYF
>TRBV2|once|TRBJ2-7|TRBD2
TGTGCCAGCAAGACTAGCGGGGGCTCCTACGAGCAGTACTTC
CASKTSGGSYEQYF
>TRBV5-8|NA|TRBJ1-5|TRBD1
TGTGCCAGCAGCTTGCAGACAGGGGCGGATCAGCCCCAGCATTTT
CASSLQTGADQPQHF
>TRBV12-5|NA|TRBJ2-1|NA
TGTGCTAGTGGTACCATCCAGGGAACAGGGTCGATCTTC
CASGTIQGTGSIF
>TRBV2|once|TRBJ2-3|TRBD2
TGTGCCAGCATATTAGCGGGGGCCGGTGGCACAGATACGCAGTATTTT
CASILAGAGGTDTQYF
>TRBV2|NA|TRBJ1-2|NA
TGTGCCAGCAGTGAATCGGGGGGGGTGAGGGGCTACACCTTC
CASSESGGVRGYTF
>TRBV7-9|NA|TRBJ2-7|NA
TGTGCCAGCAGCTTAGCTCCAGGGCCCTACGAGCAGTACTTC
CASSLAPGPYEQYF
>TRBV6-5|NA|TRBJ1-3|NA
TGTGCCAGCAGTTACTCTCAGACTTCTGGAAACACCATATATTTT
CASSYSQTSGNTIYF
>TRBV2|NA|TRBJ1-1|NA
TGTGCCAGCAGTTCTAAGGCGGGAAACACTGAAGCTTTCTTT
CASSSKAGNTEAFF
>TRBV18|NA|TRBJ1-5|NA
TGTGCCAGCTCACCAGGGATCGGCAATCAGCCCCAGCATTTT
CASSPGIGNQPQHF
>TRBV4-3|NA|TRBJ1-2|NA
TGCGCCAGCAGCCAAGATCTGAAGGATTTCTATGGCTACACCTTC
CASSQDLKDFYGYTF
>TRBV19|NA|TRBJ1-2|NA
TGTGCCAGTAGTATGGACAGATTTAACTATGGCTACACCTTC
CASSMDRFNYGYTF
>TRBV28|NA|TRBJ2-2|NA
TGTGCCAGCAGGCCTAGGGGGACCGGGGAGCTGTTTTTT
CASRPRGTGELFF
>TRBV7-9|once|TRBJ1-2|TRBD1
TGTGCCAGCAGGAGACAGGGGGCTAGCTATGGCTACACCTTC
CASRRQGASYGYTF
>TRBV3-1/TRBV3-2|NA|TRBJ1-2|TRBD1
TGTGCCAGCAGCCAAGGATGGACAGGAGCCTATGGCTACACCTTC
CASSQGWTGAYGYTF
>TRBV5-1|once|TRBJ2-7|TRBD1
TGCGCCAGCAGCTTGCTGGGGGACAGGGCTGACGAGCAGTACTTC
CASSLLGDRADEQYF
>TRBV7-2|NA|TRBJ1-4|NA
TGTGCCAGCAGTCCAAGAGGGGGGCTGAACGAAAAGCTGTTTTTT
CASSPRGGLNEKLFF
>TRBV2|NA|TRBJ2-3|NA
TGTGCCAGCAGTGATGATTCCGGGCTAGTATCGCAGTATTTT
CASSDDSGLVSQYF
>TRBV19|NA|TRBJ2-1|TRBD2
TGTGCCAGTACGCAAGGCATACTAGCGGGGGCCATTGAGCAGTTCTTC
CASTQGILAGAIEQFF
>TRBV7-9|NA|TRBJ2-5|TRBD2
TGTGCCAGCAGCTTCCCCACTAGCGGGGTAAAAGAGACCCAGTACTTC
CASSFPTSGVKETQYF